The 11 T cell receptor beta chains given below trace back to one sample, sequenced in a study of blood T cell repertoires in COVID-19. Repertoires were generated with immunoSEQ multiplex PCR, while TCRdb's copy carries only in-frame clones and drops some. The sample has nearly 350,000 clones, about 86% seen once. Sequencing used peripheral blood. Receptors originate from a man aged 25-45 years with active or convalescent COVID-19.

CDR3 region: CASSPRVALDYGYTF. CDR3 DNA sequence: TGTGCCAGCAGCCCCCGGGTGGCTTTAGACTATGGCTACACCTTC. This sequence joins TRBV13 and TRBJ1-2; D remains ambiguous. The CDR3 is 15 residues long. Germline CDR1 PRHDT, CDR2 FYEKMQ (reference sequence). V gave up 5 bases and J gave up 3 bases, with 16 bases separating them.

This clone has just a few counts. CDR3 amino acids: CASSLRGLESYEQYF. The CDR3 DNA reads as TGTGCCAGCAGCTTACGAGGACTAGAGTCCTACGAGCAGTACTTC. The rearrangement uses TRBV5-4 and TRBJ2-7; 7 nucleotides agree with TRBD2. Per the germline V gene, CDR1 is SGHNT and CDR2 is YYREEE (reference sequence). The CDR3 has 15 amino acids. V lost 2 bases, J lost 1 base, and 6 bases stayed unmatched.

This clone was picked up a small number of times. The chain is built from TRBV6-6 and TRBJ1-6; D not resolved. Germline assignment: CDR1 MNHNY and CDR2 SVGAGI (reference sequence). The CDR3 has 14 amino acids. The germline V and J ends were trimmed by 5 bases and 6 bases, with 11 bases remaining between them. CDR3 region: CASSRTGINSPLHF. In DNA form, the CDR3 reads TGTGCCAGCAGTCGAACGGGAATTAATTCACCCCTCCACTTT.

This clone was recorded once. This chain joins TRBV5-6 and TRBJ2-7; 9 bases are a match to TRBD1. CDR3 length: 16 amino acids. J was trimmed by 4 bases and V by 0 bases; bases with no gene match: 8. Germline CDR1 and CDR2: SGHDT and YYEEEE. CDR3 sequence: CASSLGHRGLSYEQYF. DNA for the CDR3: TGTGCCAGCAGCTTGGGTCACAGGGGGCTTTCTTACGAGCAGTACTTC.

The rearrangement links TRBV3-1 (or the pseudogene TRBV3-2) to TRBJ2-2; 7 bases fit TRBD2. V dropped 1 base and J dropped 0; count of bases not matched to a gene: 11. The length of the CDR3 is 19 residues. Germline CDR1 reads LGHDT; CDR2 reads YNNKEL (reference sequence). Here the CDR3 reads CASSQVLPGGPPNTGELFF. CDR3 sequence (DNA): TGTGCCAGCAGCCAAGTACTTCCGGGAGGCCCCCCGAACACCGGGGAGCTGTTTTTT.

The chain links TRBV7-9 to TRBJ2-1; possible D gene TRBD2, 5 bases. Germline CDR1 and CDR2: SEHNR and FQNEAQ (reference sequence). This CDR3 spans 15 amino acids. Trimming stripped 1 base from V and 5 bases from J, with 12 bases between. The CDR3: CASSLELVINNEQFF. CDR3 DNA: TGTGCCAGCAGCTTAGAACTAGTAATAAACAATGAGCAGTTCTTC.

The chain couples TRBV7-8 to TRBJ2-2; 7 bases agree with TRBD1. Germline trimming cut 6 bases from V and 6 bases from J; bases unmatched to any gene: 7. The germline V gene encodes CDR1 SGHVS and CDR2 FQNEAQ. This CDR3 is built from 14 residues. CDR3 DNA sequence: TGTGCCAGCAGAGCGACAGGGTCTGCCGGGGAGCTGTTTTTT. Its protein product is CASRATGSAGELFF.

The CDR3 nucleotides are TGCGCCAGCAGCTTGGGACAATCAAATACGCAGTATTTT. As protein: CASSLGQSNTQYF. The chain links TRBV5-1 to TRBJ2-3; no reliable D call. V was clipped by 0 bases and J by 7 bases, with 9 bases between them. The CDR3 runs 13 residues. The V gene's germline CDR1 is SGHRS and CDR2 YFSETQ. Full variable domain (missing parts from reference TRBV5-1 and TRBJ2-3): KAGVTQTPRYLIKTRGQQVTLSCSPISGHRSVSWYQQTPGQGLQFLFEYFSETQRNKGNFPGRFSGRQFSNSRSEMNVSTLELGDSALYLCASSLGQSNTQYFGPGTRLTVL.

About this clone: Mismatch with germline at one junction end may stem from a read error. The chain uses TRBV19 and TRBJ1-3, with TRBD1 matching 7 bases. Germline values: CDR1 LNHDA, CDR2 SQIVND (reference sequence). This CDR3 comprises 17 residues. The CDR3 region is CASSMTGDSRSGNTIYF. In DNA, the CDR3 is TGTGCCAGTAGTATGACCGGGGACAGCCGCTCTGGAAATACCATATATTTT. The whole variable domain, filled in from reference TRBV19 and TRBJ1-3, reads DGGITQSPKYLFRKEGQNVTLSCEQNLNHDAMYWYRQDPGQGLRLIYYSQIVNDFQKGDIAEGYSVSREKKESFPLTVTSAQKNPTAFYLCASSMTGDSRSGNTIYFGEGSWLTVV.

The chain uses TRBV7-9 and TRBJ2-3, with TRBD2 matching 7 bases. V gave up 2 bases and J gave up 1 base; unmatched junction bases: 6. The CDR3 contains 16 residues. The germline V gene has CDR1 SEHNR and CDR2 FQNEAQ (reference sequence). In DNA, the CDR3 is TGTGCCAGCAGCTTACGTCGGCTAGCGGGCACAGATACGCAGTATTTT. It yields the protein CASSLRRLAGTDTQYF.

This rearrangement joins TRBV14 to TRBJ2-1; 13 bases map to TRBD2. Germline V lookup: CDR1 SGHDN, CDR2 FVKESK. V lost 3 bases and J lost 6; bases outside the gene matches: 23. The CDR3 contains 22 residues. Here the CDR3 DNA reads TGTGCCAGCAGCCAGGCCCTCCCTCCGGGACTAGCGGGACTAGACTTTTCCAATGAGCAGTTCTTC. This encodes CASSQALPPGLAGLDFSNEQFF.